A selection of T cell receptor beta chains follows, all from one sample in a study of blood T cells in healthy people across ages. MiXCR, run by TCRdb on the 5' RACE reads, gives a single entry per CDR3 protein. Altogether just over 800,000 distinct CDR3 sequences are present, around 62% being singletons, with the ten largest covering roughly 25%. Sequenced input: blood. These receptors all come from a man aged 30-40 years in good health. CDR3s include the opening cysteine and the closing phenylalanine or tryptophan. D genes are given only for firm matches. Clone size is given for some rows only: seen once, a few or many times, or a class if the clone is expanded.

abundance	v_gene	d_gene	j_gene	CDR3nt	CDR3aa
NA	TRBV20-1	TRBD1	TRBJ1-2	TGCAGCCAACGAACGGGACAGGGGGCGTGGGGCTACACCTTC	CSQRTGQGAWGYTF
many	TRBV29-1	NA	TRBJ2-3	TGCAGCGTTGAGGACGCCGCTAGCACAGATACGCAGTATTTT	CSVEDAASTDTQYF
few	TRBV30	TRBD2	TRBJ2-7	TGTGCCTGGAGAGGCGGGGGTACTGCCTACGAGCAGTACTTC	CAWRGGGTAYEQYF
few	TRBV4-2	NA	TRBJ1-1	TGTGCCAGCAGCCAAGATGAGGGAACCGGCACTGAAGCTTTCTTT	CASSQDEGTGTEAFF
NA	TRBV28	NA	TRBJ2-7	TGTGCCAGCAGGTACGTTGGAGACAAGCCCTACGAGCAGTACTTC	CASRYVGDKPYEQYF
NA	TRBV9	NA	TRBJ1-4	TGTGCCAGCAGCGCCGGGTCGGCTAATGAAAAACTGTTTTTT	CASSAGSANEKLFF
NA	TRBV20-1	TRBD2	TRBJ2-1	TGCAGTGCTCCGCGGGGGGATGGGGGGGATGAGCAGTTCTTC	CSAPRGDGGDEQFF
NA	TRBV7-9	NA	TRBJ2-1	TGTGCCAGCAGCCTCAGGCCGGGGGCCCATGAGCAGTTCTTC	CASSLRPGAHEQFF
NA	TRBV3-1	TRBD1	TRBJ1-1	TGTGCCTGCAGGAGGGGACAGCCAAACACTGAAGCTTTCTTT	CACRRGQPNTEAFF
NA	TRBV7-3	NA	TRBJ1-2	TGTGCCAGCAGCTCCCTAGGGAACTATGGCTACACCTTC	CASSSLGNYGYTF
NA	TRBV10-3	NA	TRBJ1-4	TGCGCCATCGGGGCGGGTAATGAAAAACTGTTTTTT	CAIGAGNEKLFF
once	TRBV20-1	NA	TRBJ1-6	TGCAGTGCTAGTTCCCGGGTTTCACCCCTCCACTTT	CSASSRVSPLHF
NA	TRBV9	NA	TRBJ1-6	TGTGCCAGCAGCGCTAGGGAGGGATCGGGCTCACCCCTCCACTTT	CASSAREGSGSPLHF
NA	TRBV4-2	TRBD1	TRBJ1-6	TGTGCCAGCAGCCAAATATCTGACAGGGCGAGTAATTCACCCCTCCACTTT	CASSQISDRASNSPLHF
few	TRBV6-2/TRBV6-3	TRBD1	TRBJ2-5	TGTGCCAGCAGACAACAGGGGCCGGAGACCCAGTACTTC	CASRQQGPETQYF
NA	TRBV7-9	TRBD1	TRBJ2-7	TGTGCCAGCAGCTTAGGTTGGACAGGGGGTCACGAGCAGTACTTC	CASSLGWTGGHEQYF
NA	TRBV5-1	NA	TRBJ2-5	TGCGCCAGCAGCTTGAGGACGATGGAGACCCAGTACTTC	CASSLRTMETQYF
few	TRBV2	NA	TRBJ2-3	TGTGCCAGCAGTGTTTTTGGAGATACGCAGTATTTT	CASSVFGDTQYF
few	TRBV4-3	TRBD2	TRBJ2-4	TGCGCCAGCAGCCAAGATTTGGCGGGGGGTCAGAACATTCAGTACTTC	CASSQDLAGGQNIQYF
NA	TRBV21-1	NA	TRBJ1-2	TGTGCCAGCAGCAAACGACGACATGAAAAGGGCTATGGCTACACCTTC	CASSKRRHEKGYGYTF
NA	TRBV7-3	TRBD1	TRBJ1-5	TGTGCCAGCAGCTTAGGGGGGGACAGGGAGTACCAGCCCCAGCATTTT	CASSLGGDREYQPQHF
NA	TRBV7-9	NA	TRBJ2-1	TGTGCCAGCAGCCAAGGGGCCATCTCCTACAATGAGCAGTTCTTC	CASSQGAISYNEQFF
few	TRBV12-3/TRBV12-4	NA	TRBJ1-6	TGTGCCAGCAGTATACAGGGAGGGCGGTCACCCCTCCACTTT	CASSIQGGRSPLHF
NA	TRBV29-1	TRBD1	TRBJ2-7	TGCAGCGTACATGGGACAGACTACGAGCAGTACTTC	CSVHGTDYEQYF
NA	TRBV4-3	TRBD1	TRBJ2-4	TGCGCCAGCAGCCTAGGAGCAGGGGGTGGTGCCAAAAACATTCAGTACTTC	CASSLGAGGGAKNIQYF
few	TRBV29-1	NA	TRBJ2-1	TGCAGCGTTGACCAGGGAGAGGACAATGAGCAGTTCTTC	CSVDQGEDNEQFF
NA	TRBV29-1	NA	TRBJ2-2	TGCAGCGTCGAAAATCCAGGAAACACCGGGGAGCTGTTTTTT	CSVENPGNTGELFF
NA	TRBV12-3/TRBV12-4	TRBD1	TRBJ1-1	TGTGCCAGCAGTTTTGGGACAGGGCTCACTGAAGCTTTCTTT	CASSFGTGLTEAFF
few	TRBV10-3	NA	TRBJ2-5	TGTGCCATCAGTGAGTCTACAGTACGGGAGACCCAGTACTTC	CAISESTVRETQYF
NA	TRBV6-5	NA	TRBJ1-5	TGTGCCAGCAGTTACTCAAGGGGAAAGGGTCAGCCCCAGCATTTT	CASSYSRGKGQPQHF
once	TRBV12-3/TRBV12-4	TRBD2	TRBJ2-3	TGTGCCAGCCTAATAGCGGGGGGGCAAGATACGCAGTATTTT	CASLIAGGQDTQYF
NA	TRBV13	NA	TRBJ1-5	TGTGCCAGCAGCTTAGGGACGGTCAATCAGGCCCAGCATTTT	CASSLGTVNQAQHF
NA	TRBV15	NA	TRBJ2-6	TGTGCCACCAGCCCCCGCGCTCACAGGATCCCCTCTGGGGCCAACGTCCTGACTTTC	CATSPRAHRIPSGANVLTF
few	TRBV6-6	TRBD1	TRBJ2-7	TGTGCCAGCAGTGCCGACAGGGGGGTTTCCTACGAGCAGTACTTC	CASSADRGVSYEQYF
once	TRBV6-5	TRBD2	TRBJ2-5	TGTGCCAGCAGTTTTCGACTAGCGGGGGGCCAGCCTCAAGAGACCCAGTACTTC	CASSFRLAGGQPQETQYF
NA	TRBV6-5	NA	TRBJ2-3	TGTGCCAGCAGTTACATGGGCGCAACAAACACAGATACGCAGTATTTT	CASSYMGATNTDTQYF
NA	TRBV7-2	TRBD2	TRBJ2-5	TGTGCCAGCAGCTTAGCGGGACTAGCGGGGGGGTTCCAAGAGACCCAGTACTTC	CASSLAGLAGGFQETQYF
NA	TRBV13	NA	TRBJ1-6	TGTGCCAGCAGCTTAGACAGCATGAATTCACCCCTCCACTTT	CASSLDSMNSPLHF
NA	TRBV7-2	NA	TRBJ2-7	TGTGCCAGCAGCCGAGGGGGAGGCGGTTATGGTGTGAACGAGCAGTACTTC	CASSRGGGGYGVNEQYF
NA	TRBV9	NA	TRBJ2-3	TGTGCCAGCAGCGTAGCTACTAGTAAGGATACGCAGTATTTT	CASSVATSKDTQYF
NA	TRBV29-1	NA	TRBJ2-5	TGCAGCGTGAGCCAGGGAGGCGACGAGCGGTACTTC	CSVSQGGDERYF